This T cell receptor beta chain appears in the sequencing data of a study of OX40 agonist ivuxolimab in advanced cancers. V was pared by 3 bases and J by 2 bases, with 13 bases between. Germline CDR1 and CDR2: LNHDA and SQIVND (reference sequence). The CDR3 is 15 residues long. Libraries were prepared by immunoSEQ multiplex PCR; TCRdb keeps only in-frame clonotypes and omits some of them. The sample consists of around 140,000 clones, approximately 94% of them appearing once. This TCR was recovered from an adult with an advanced solid tumor such as melanoma, head and neck, liver or kidney cancer. V and J are TRBV19 and TRBJ2-5; either TRBD1 or TRBD2 may fit D (5 bases each). The material was CD4+ or CD8+ T cells sorted from blood, obtained in a trial of the OX40 agonist ivuxolimab. Written as DNA, the CDR3 is TGTGCCAGTAGTATTCGGGCTGGGGGTCAAGAGACCCAGTACTTC. It translates to CASSIRAGGQETQYF.